The rows below give T cell receptor beta chains drawn from one sample of a study of T cells in Graves' hyperthyroidism and ophthalmopathy. TCRdb re-analysed the multiplex PCR reads in MiXCR, keeping a single row per CDR3 protein. Of about 640,000 distinct CDR3 sequences in the sample, 20% were seen once. Sequenced sample: blood. The receptor set was obtained from a man aged 25 to 40 with Graves' ophthalmopathy. Each CDR3 is given with its conserved first and last residue. D genes are given only for firm matches. A clone size is listed for some rows: how often the clone was seen (once, few, many), or a class if it is expanded.

clone size: few; J gene: TRBJ1-5; CDR3 length: 12; D gene: NA; V gene: TRBV15; CDR3 DNA: TGTGCCACCGCGGGTAGCAATCAGCCCCAGCATTTT; CDR3 protein: CATAGSNQPQHF
clone size: NA; J gene: TRBJ2-1; CDR3 length: 13; D gene: NA; V gene: TRBV7-8; CDR3 DNA: TGTGCCAGCAGTCAAGTGGACTACAATGAGCAGTTCTTC; CDR3 protein: CASSQVDYNEQFF
clone size: NA; J gene: TRBJ1-2; CDR3 length: 15; D gene: TRBD1; V gene: TRBV20-1; CDR3 DNA: TGCAGTGCTCCTAGGGGTGTCGGACAGGGGCTTGGCTACACCTTC; CDR3 protein: CSAPRGVGQGLGYTF
clone size: NA; J gene: TRBJ2-3; CDR3 length: 14; D gene: TRBD1; V gene: TRBV10-3; CDR3 DNA: TGTGCCATCAGTGTAAGGGGGCGTCTCGATGCGCAGTATTTT; CDR3 protein: CAISVRGRLDAQYF
clone size: many; J gene: TRBJ2-7; CDR3 length: 15; D gene: NA; V gene: TRBV14; CDR3 DNA: TGTGCCAGCAGCCAACATCCCGGGACGGGCTACGAGCAGTACTTC; CDR3 protein: CASSQHPGTGYEQYF
clone size: many; J gene: TRBJ2-7; CDR3 length: 16; D gene: TRBD1; V gene: TRBV5-1; CDR3 DNA: TGCGCCAGCAGCTTGGAATCGGCGAAAGGGGGCCTCGAGCAGTACTTC; CDR3 protein: CASSLESAKGGLEQYF
clone size: NA; J gene: TRBJ2-5; CDR3 length: 13; D gene: NA; V gene: TRBV7-9; CDR3 DNA: TGTGCCAGCAGCATCCCAGGACAAGAGACCCAGTACTTC; CDR3 protein: CASSIPGQETQYF
clone size: few; J gene: TRBJ1-1; CDR3 length: 17; D gene: TRBD1; V gene: TRBV19; CDR3 DNA: TGTGCCAGTAGTATGGCTTGGATGGACAGGGTGAGTACTGAAGCTTTCTTT; CDR3 protein: CASSMAWMDRVSTEAFF
clone size: NA; J gene: TRBJ2-7; CDR3 length: 14; D gene: NA; V gene: TRBV6-5; CDR3 DNA: TGTGCCAGCAGTTACGGGGGTACAGCCTACGAGCAGTACTTC; CDR3 protein: CASSYGGTAYEQYF
clone size: many; J gene: TRBJ2-1; CDR3 length: 17; D gene: NA; V gene: TRBV3-1; CDR3 DNA: TGTGCCAGCAGCCAACTGAGCGGGTTCAGCTCCTACAATGAGCAGTTCTTC; CDR3 protein: CASSQLSGFSSYNEQFF
clone size: many; J gene: TRBJ2-1; CDR3 length: 17; D gene: TRBD2; V gene: TRBV11-2; CDR3 DNA: TGTGCCAGCAGCTCTCCCTGGACTAGCGGAATCTACAATGAGCAGTTCTTC; CDR3 protein: CASSSPWTSGIYNEQFF
clone size: NA; J gene: TRBJ2-1; CDR3 length: 14; D gene: NA; V gene: TRBV20-1; CDR3 DNA: TGCAGTGCTAAGGACCCGATCTCCTACAATGAGCAGTTCTTC; CDR3 protein: CSAKDPISYNEQFF
clone size: few; J gene: TRBJ2-3; CDR3 length: 18; D gene: NA; V gene: TRBV2; CDR3 DNA: TGTGCCAGCTCACAGGGCAGCGAGGGGGACGTGAGCACAGATACGCAGTATTTT; CDR3 protein: CASSQGSEGDVSTDTQYF
clone size: few; J gene: TRBJ1-1; CDR3 length: 16; D gene: TRBD1; V gene: TRBV2; CDR3 DNA: TGTGCCAGCAGTGGGGACAGGGCCCGTATGAACACTGAAGCTTTCTTT; CDR3 protein: CASSGDRARMNTEAFF
clone size: few; J gene: TRBJ2-7; CDR3 length: 11; D gene: NA; V gene: TRBV6-5; CDR3 DNA: TGTGCCAGCATTATCGGGTGGGAGCAGTACTTC; CDR3 protein: CASIIGWEQYF
clone size: few; J gene: TRBJ2-1; CDR3 length: 15; D gene: TRBD1; V gene: TRBV18; CDR3 DNA: TGTGCCAGCCAGGCGACAGGGTTGGCCCACAATGAGCAGTTCTTC; CDR3 protein: CASQATGLAHNEQFF
clone size: NA; J gene: TRBJ2-7; CDR3 length: 14; D gene: NA; V gene: TRBV27; CDR3 DNA: TGTGCCAGCGCTACTATTGTTAGATTGAACGAGCAGTACTTC; CDR3 protein: CASATIVRLNEQYF
clone size: NA; J gene: TRBJ2-1; CDR3 length: 15; D gene: TRBD1; V gene: TRBV20-1; CDR3 DNA: TGCAGTGCCCATACCGGACAGGGGAGATTCGATGAGCAGTTCTTC; CDR3 protein: CSAHTGQGRFDEQFF
clone size: NA; J gene: TRBJ2-1; CDR3 length: 16; D gene: TRBD2; V gene: TRBV13; CDR3 DNA: TGTGCCAGCAGCTCCCGCACCCTAGCGGGGAACAATGAGCAGTTCTTC; CDR3 protein: CASSSRTLAGNNEQFF
clone size: few; J gene: TRBJ2-2; CDR3 length: 16; D gene: TRBD2; V gene: TRBV4-1; CDR3 DNA: TGCGCCAGCAGCCAAGAAGCGGGAGCGAACACCGGGGAGCTGTTTTTT; CDR3 protein: CASSQEAGANTGELFF
clone size: few; J gene: TRBJ2-5; CDR3 length: 14; D gene: NA; V gene: TRBV14; CDR3 DNA: TGTGCCAGCAGCGCAGGAGGGCACCAAGAGACCCAGTACTTC; CDR3 protein: CASSAGGHQETQYF
clone size: NA; J gene: TRBJ2-1; CDR3 length: 14; D gene: TRBD1; V gene: TRBV6-1; CDR3 DNA: TGTGCCAGCAGTGGGACAGGGGCCTACAATGAGCAGTTCTTC; CDR3 protein: CASSGTGAYNEQFF
clone size: NA; J gene: TRBJ2-7; CDR3 length: 15; D gene: TRBD2; V gene: TRBV20-1; CDR3 DNA: TGCAGTGCTAGACCGCGAGCGGGAGCCACCTACGAGCAGTACTTC; CDR3 protein: CSARPRAGATYEQYF
clone size: many; J gene: TRBJ1-1; CDR3 length: 17; D gene: TRBD1; V gene: TRBV7-9; CDR3 DNA: TGTGCCAGCAGCCTTACCTTCACAGGGGGCGGAAGGTCTGAAGCTTTCTTT; CDR3 protein: CASSLTFTGGGRSEAFF
clone size: few; J gene: TRBJ1-5; CDR3 length: 14; D gene: TRBD1; V gene: TRBV5-5; CDR3 DNA: TGTGCCAGCAGCCGGGACAGGGGAAAACAGCCCCAGCATTTT; CDR3 protein: CASSRDRGKQPQHF
clone size: NA; J gene: TRBJ2-1; CDR3 length: 15; D gene: TRBD2; V gene: TRBV6-2/TRBV6-3; CDR3 DNA: TGTGCCAGCAGTTATAGGCTAGCGGGAGCCTATGAGCAGTTCTTC; CDR3 protein: CASSYRLAGAYEQFF
clone size: NA; J gene: TRBJ1-1; CDR3 length: 13; D gene: TRBD1; V gene: TRBV29-1; CDR3 DNA: TGCAGCGCCTCCGGGACAGGGCTCACTGAAGCTTTCTTT; CDR3 protein: CSASGTGLTEAFF
clone size: few; J gene: TRBJ1-1; CDR3 length: 15; D gene: NA; V gene: TRBV24-1; CDR3 DNA: TGTGCCACCAGATCACGGGGCGTCGGGAACACTGAAGCTTTCTTT; CDR3 protein: CATRSRGVGNTEAFF
clone size: NA; J gene: TRBJ2-2; CDR3 length: 17; D gene: NA; V gene: TRBV11-2; CDR3 DNA: TGTGCCAGCAGCTTTGGGGTTAATGGACGACCCACCGGGGAGCTGTTTTTT; CDR3 protein: CASSFGVNGRPTGELFF
clone size: many; J gene: TRBJ2-3; CDR3 length: 16; D gene: NA; V gene: TRBV7-8; CDR3 DNA: TGTGCCAGCAGCTCAAGACACCTTCTAACCACAGATACGCAGTATTTT; CDR3 protein: CASSSRHLLTTDTQYF
clone size: NA; J gene: TRBJ1-6; CDR3 length: 13; D gene: NA; V gene: TRBV20-1; CDR3 DNA: TGCAGTGCTGTCCGGGACTATAATTCACCCCTCCACTTT; CDR3 protein: CSAVRDYNSPLHF
clone size: NA; J gene: TRBJ1-1; CDR3 length: 18; D gene: NA; V gene: TRBV12-3/TRBV12-4; CDR3 DNA: TGTGCCAGCAGTTTAGACATCAGAGTCCCCGGAACGGACACTGAAGCTTTCTTT; CDR3 protein: CASSLDIRVPGTDTEAFF
clone size: many; J gene: TRBJ1-1; CDR3 length: 14; D gene: NA; V gene: TRBV3-1; CDR3 DNA: TGTGCCAGCAGCCACCGGCGGCAGAACACTGAAGCTTTCTTT; CDR3 protein: CASSHRRQNTEAFF
clone size: NA; J gene: TRBJ2-5; CDR3 length: 14; D gene: TRBD1; V gene: TRBV4-1; CDR3 DNA: TGCGCCAGCAGCCCCGGGACAGAGTCCCAGACCCAGTACTTC; CDR3 protein: CASSPGTESQTQYF
clone size: NA; J gene: TRBJ2-3; CDR3 length: 19; D gene: TRBD2; V gene: TRBV7-8; CDR3 DNA: TGTGCCAGCAGCTTAGTTTTTAGCGGGAGGGGTTCTTACACAGATACGCAGTATTTT; CDR3 protein: CASSLVFSGRGSYTDTQYF
clone size: few; J gene: TRBJ1-6; CDR3 length: 12; D gene: NA; V gene: TRBV20-1; CDR3 DNA: TGCAGTGCTAGAGATGGGAGTTCACCCCTCCACTTT; CDR3 protein: CSARDGSSPLHF
clone size: few; J gene: TRBJ2-1; CDR3 length: 14; D gene: NA; V gene: TRBV20-1; CDR3 DNA: TGCAGTGCTAGAGATACGAGCTCCTACAATGAGCAGTTCTTC; CDR3 protein: CSARDTSSYNEQFF
clone size: few; J gene: TRBJ2-2; CDR3 length: 18; D gene: TRBD2; V gene: TRBV7-3; CDR3 DNA: TGTGCCAGCAGCTTAATCCCGACTAGCGGGAGGAACACCGGGGAGCTGTTTTTT; CDR3 protein: CASSLIPTSGRNTGELFF
clone size: many; J gene: TRBJ2-7; CDR3 length: 15; D gene: NA; V gene: TRBV18; CDR3 DNA: TGTGCCAGCTCACCACAACACTCTCCGATGTCCGAGCAGTACTTC; CDR3 protein: CASSPQHSPMSEQYF
clone size: NA; J gene: TRBJ2-3; CDR3 length: 14; D gene: NA; V gene: TRBV7-9; CDR3 DNA: TGTGCCAGCAGCTTATATTGGTCCACAGATACGCAGTATTTT; CDR3 protein: CASSLYWSTDTQYF
clone size: few; J gene: TRBJ2-1; CDR3 length: 12; D gene: NA; V gene: TRBV29-1; CDR3 DNA: TGCAGCGTTGACAATAGCGGCAATGAGCAGTTCTTC; CDR3 protein: CSVDNSGNEQFF
clone size: NA; J gene: TRBJ2-7; CDR3 length: 16; D gene: TRBD2; V gene: TRBV6-1; CDR3 DNA: TGTGCCAGCAACCCATCACTAGCGGGACCCTCCTACGAGCAGTACTTC; CDR3 protein: CASNPSLAGPSYEQYF
clone size: NA; J gene: TRBJ2-3; CDR3 length: 12; D gene: NA; V gene: TRBV5-1; CDR3 DNA: TGCGCCAGCAGTTGGAACACAGATACGCAGTATTTT; CDR3 protein: CASSWNTDTQYF
clone size: many; J gene: TRBJ2-7; CDR3 length: 18; D gene: TRBD2; V gene: TRBV11-2; CDR3 DNA: TGTGCCAGCAGCTACCAGGGACTAGTGAGCGGGAGATTAAACGAGCAGTACTTC; CDR3 protein: CASSYQGLVSGRLNEQYF
clone size: few; J gene: TRBJ2-5; CDR3 length: 14; D gene: NA; V gene: TRBV27; CDR3 DNA: TGTGCCAGCAGTTTAGGGGAGGAGGCCCGGACCCAGTACTTC; CDR3 protein: CASSLGEEARTQYF
clone size: few; J gene: TRBJ2-1; CDR3 length: 14; D gene: NA; V gene: TRBV30; CDR3 DNA: TGTGCCTGGAAAAGGACGGGATCGAACAATGAGCAGTTCTTC; CDR3 protein: CAWKRTGSNNEQFF
clone size: few; J gene: TRBJ1-6; CDR3 length: 15; D gene: NA; V gene: TRBV28; CDR3 DNA: TGTGCCAGCAGTTTATCGTCGGGGAATAATTCACCCCTCCACTTT; CDR3 protein: CASSLSSGNNSPLHF
clone size: many; J gene: TRBJ2-1; CDR3 length: 15; D gene: TRBD1; V gene: TRBV5-6; CDR3 DNA: TGTGCCAGCAGCTTGGGAGGGGGCGCCTACAATGAGCAGTTCTTC; CDR3 protein: CASSLGGGAYNEQFF
clone size: many; J gene: TRBJ1-4; CDR3 length: 16; D gene: NA; V gene: TRBV7-9; CDR3 DNA: TGTGCCAGCAGCTTAGCGCGTGTCGGACGAGATGAAAAACTGTTTTTT; CDR3 protein: CASSLARVGRDEKLFF
clone size: NA; J gene: TRBJ2-2; CDR3 length: 15; D gene: TRBD1; V gene: TRBV19; CDR3 DNA: TGTGCCAGTACCCAGGGGACAGTGAACACCGGGGAGCTGTTTTTT; CDR3 protein: CASTQGTVNTGELFF
clone size: few; J gene: TRBJ2-3; CDR3 length: 13; D gene: NA; V gene: TRBV2; CDR3 DNA: TGTGCCAGCAGTGGAACCGACGCAGATACGCAGTATTTT; CDR3 protein: CASSGTDADTQYF
clone size: many; J gene: TRBJ2-3; CDR3 length: 15; D gene: NA; V gene: TRBV5-1; CDR3 DNA: TGCGCCAGCAGCTTGGCGGCGGGAAGCACAGATACGCAGTATTTT; CDR3 protein: CASSLAAGSTDTQYF
clone size: NA; J gene: TRBJ2-5; CDR3 length: 16; D gene: TRBD2; V gene: TRBV7-9; CDR3 DNA: TGTGCCAGCAGCCTACCTGAGGTAGCGGGAGGGGAGACCCAGTACTTC; CDR3 protein: CASSLPEVAGGETQYF
clone size: many; J gene: TRBJ1-2; CDR3 length: 12; D gene: NA; V gene: TRBV3-1; CDR3 DNA: TGTGCCAGCAGCCAAGGCACCTATGGCTACACCTTC; CDR3 protein: CASSQGTYGYTF
clone size: many; J gene: TRBJ2-5; CDR3 length: 18; D gene: TRBD2; V gene: TRBV28; CDR3 DNA: TGTGCCAGCAGTTCCTTCCCCGGACTAGCGGGAGTACAAGAGACCCAGTACTTC; CDR3 protein: CASSSFPGLAGVQETQYF
clone size: few; J gene: TRBJ2-7; CDR3 length: 14; D gene: NA; V gene: TRBV7-2; CDR3 DNA: TGTGCCAGCAGCCACGATTCTAGGGCCTACGAGCAGTACTTC; CDR3 protein: CASSHDSRAYEQYF
clone size: many; J gene: TRBJ2-2; CDR3 length: 16; D gene: TRBD2; V gene: TRBV6-1; CDR3 DNA: TGTGCCAGCGGACCTTCTAGCGGGAGGGCTTCAGGGGAGCTGTTTTTT; CDR3 protein: CASGPSSGRASGELFF
clone size: many; J gene: TRBJ2-3; CDR3 length: 15; D gene: TRBD1; V gene: TRBV20-1; CDR3 DNA: TGCAGTGCTAGAGTTGGGGACAGGGTCACAGATACGCAGTATTTT; CDR3 protein: CSARVGDRVTDTQYF
clone size: many; J gene: TRBJ2-5; CDR3 length: 12; D gene: NA; V gene: TRBV7-2; CDR3 DNA: TGTGCCAGCAGCTTAGGTCGACGACCCCAGTACTTC; CDR3 protein: CASSLGRRPQYF